The TCR beta chain described here comes from a study of T cells expressing NK-cell markers. TCRdb re-called the 5' RACE reads; every CDR3 protein appears as one record, without DNA. In all, the sample yields some 340,000 distinct CDR3 sequences. The CDR3 has 15 amino acids. Looked up from germline, CDR1 is SGHTA and CDR2 is FQGTGA. The chain uses TRBV7-3 and TRBJ1-1. Sequenced: blood T cells: a sorted CD56 or NKG2C T cell subset, CD4+ or CD8+ T cells, or bulk PBMC T cells (not recorded which). This TCR derives from a man aged 18 to 69 in good health. The CDR3 loop reads CASSLLAEPNTEAFF.